This entry describes one T cell receptor beta chain. This clonotype has a count of ten or more. Its antigen remains undetermined. The input lacks base qualities; no much larger clone sits a single base away. The data stem from a study of T cells in Graves' hyperthyroidism and ophthalmopathy (dated by TCRdb to between 2018 and 2021). Looking at the study overall: Peripheral blood was sampled at the time of initial diagnosis, prior to any treatment. The study also compared thyroid tissue and blood T-cell repertoires from roughly 6 Graves' hyperthyroidism patients. TCR Vbeta CDR3 sequencing of approximately 140 peripheral blood samples (about 45 ophthalmopathy, approximately 80 hyperthyroidism and approximately 17 progressor patients) is reported in the paper. Following sampling, methimazole starting at 30 mg daily was given to hyperthyroidism patients, and high-dose intravenous methylprednisolone was given to ophthalmopathy patients. The 75 to 100 discovery patients were randomly split 7:3 into training and test sets. Prospective prediction of ophthalmopathy was tested in an independent validation cohort consisting of 18 hyperthyroidism patients and over 15 patients who later progressed to ophthalmopathy. A discovery cohort of roughly 100 patients, approximately 45 with Graves' ophthalmopathy and approximately 55 with stable Graves' hyperthyroidism, was used to find distinguishing TCR V-J signatures.

The junction shows trimming of 2 bases on V and 5 bases on J, plus 12 bases between the germline ends. The germline V gene specifies SGHNT as CDR1 and YENEEA as CDR2. From the cysteine through the phenylalanine, the CDR3 covers 15 amino acids. CDR3 DNA is the only sequence kept; it has 45 bases, read in frame from the first base. Study-wide conclusions, independent of this receptor: Ophthalmopathy was separated from stable hyperthyroidism by a 13 V-J signature model, with roughly 88% sensitivity and approximately 81% specificity obtained in cross-validation and 80%/75% obtained in testing. In validation, the model predicted progression to ophthalmopathy with just under 71% sensitivity and 72% to 75% specificity, a median of 6.5 months before onset. No statistical method was used to set the sample size in advance, and investigators knew the group allocation. Most expanded thyroid clonotypes (frequency above 0.001) were also detected in blood, suggesting blood repertoires may reflect thyroid immune responses.

Ophthalmopathy patients had moderately to severely active disease, with a Clinical Activity Score of 3 or more, a NOSPECS grade of 4 or more, and a disease duration of less than 3 months. Patients with uncontrolled infections, other autoimmune diseases, pregnancy or lactation were excluded. Diagnoses were based on clinical symptoms, serum thyroxine and TRAb, thyroid ultrasound and orbital computed tomography. Ficoll-Paque density gradient centrifugation was used to isolate PBMCs from about 10 ml of fresh peripheral blood. Trizol reagent was used to extract total RNA, and RNA quality was then checked on an Agilent 2100 Bioanalyzer. Amplification of TCR beta CDR3 regions was carried out from RNA transcripts. The first round of RT-PCR for the TCR CDR3 was performed with the HTBI primer set and the Qiagen OneStep RT-PCR kit. The libraries were constructed in a second round of multiplex PCR and then size-selected and purified. Libraries were sequenced paired-end with 100 bp reads on an Illumina HiSeq2000. Processing in the source paper ran as follows. Raw data were processed with SOAPnuke, discarding reads with adapters, uncalled bases, mean Phred below 15, or no exact constant-primer or identifier match. COPE v1.2.5 was used to merge the high-quality paired reads, and each unique nucleotide sequence was defined as a clonotype. MiTCR v1.1 was used to align the clonotypes against IMGT TRBV, TRBD and TRBJ reference segments. The analysis was restricted to V-J combinations with a frequency above 0.0001, which together covered 98% to 99.2% of the repertoires. The TCS score was defined as F50 (clonal expansion) divided by E x V (chaos), with BLOSUM62-based TCRdist calculated between CDR3 peptides within each V-J. Welch's t-statistics and random forest reduced 500 to 550 V-J features to 13, which were used in a naive Bayes classifier (R e1071). TCRdb handled the public reads itself, with Q25 trimming in fastp and clone calling in MiXCR, and kept productive beta chains. CDR3 protein sequences are deduplicated, and each keeps its most common genes and DNA. The V and J calls reflect TCRdb's pipeline rather than the authors' work. The sample yields some 320,000 distinct CDR3 sequences; about an eighth were counted once. The ten top clones hold about 37% of the sample.

The chain links TRBV11-3 with TRBJ2-2; the D gene is possibly TRBD1 or TRBD2, each agreeing over 6 bases. The sample taken for sequencing was blood. The TCR sequence derives from a middle-aged woman with Graves' ophthalmopathy. The CDR3 protein is CASSLSGGTTGELFF. The nucleotides read TGTGCCAGCAGCTTATCCGGGGGCACGACCGGGGAGCTGTTTTTT.